This TCR beta chain was documented in a study of blood T cell repertoires in COVID-19. In the study overall: PBMCs, B-cell-depleted T cells, or T cells were the source of the cDNA or gDNA that made up the material.

Source study methods: Cell counts per sample came from amplifying reference gene primers. Sequencing used immunoSEQ multiplex PCR; TCRdb keeps in-frame clones, though not all of them. Clone size and V and J calls were adopted from that table, with D and trimming inferred from the DNA. The data hold around 56,000 clones, with around 77% observed a single time. Per germline, CDR1 SGHTA and CDR2 FQGTGA. CDR3 length equals 15 residues. With V trimmed by 5 bases and J by 10 bases, 13 bases remained unmatched. This clone was seen a handful of times. The receptor was derived from a man aged 55 to 70 with acute or convalescent COVID-19. What was sequenced was peripheral blood. The rearrangement uses TRBV7-3 and TRBJ2-5, with 10 bases matching TRBD1. The CDR3 DNA sequence: TGTGCCAGCAGCCGGACAGGGGGATCCCGAGTAGGCCAGTACTTC. This encodes CASSRTGGSRVGQYF.